What follows are 26 T cell receptor beta chains derived from one specimen sequenced in a study of monozygotic twins with inflammatory bowel disease. After re-calling the 5' RACE reads, TCRdb lists one entry per CDR3 protein, DNA absent. This table holds hundreds of thousands of distinct CDR3 sequences. Sequenced: blood. The receptors stem from a human donor with ulcerative colitis or Crohn's disease, or a healthy co-twin of an affected twin (not recorded which).

This chain links TRBV5-1 with TRBJ1-1. Germline-derived CDR1 and CDR2 are SGHRS and YFSETQ. The CDR3 loop spans 15 amino acids. CDR3 sequence reads: CASSLGLGGDTEAFF.

This chain joins TRBV4-3 and TRBJ2-2; TCRdb calls TRBD2, which cannot be checked without DNA. The germline V gene encodes CDR1 LGHNA and CDR2 YSLEER. The CDR3 is 17 amino acids. The CDR3 loop is CASSQDYGRAKVGELFF.

CDR3 amino acids: CSASGTGAYEQYF. The V gene is TRBV20-1, the J gene TRBJ2-7; the TRBD1 assignment by TCRdb is unverifiable without DNA. The CDR3 is 13 amino acids. Germline V gene sequence: CDR1 DFQATT, CDR2 SNEGSKA (reference sequence).

This rearrangement joins TRBV7-9 to TRBJ2-5; there is no DNA to check the TCRdb D call of TRBD1. The germline CDR1 and CDR2 sequences are SEHNR and FQNEAQ (reference sequence). The CDR3 is 15 amino acids. CDR3 amino acids: CASSLWTGGIGTQYF. The variable domain in full, with the rest retrieved from reference TRBV7-9 and TRBJ2-5, is DTGVSQNPRHKITKRGQNVTFRCDPISEHNRLYWYRQTLGQGPEFLTYFQNEAQLEKSRLLSDRFSAERPKGSFSTLEIQRTEQGDSAMYLCASSLWTGGIGTQYFGPGTRLLVL.

This rearrangement joins TRBV15 to TRBJ2-1; TCRdb names TRBD2, which stays unverified in the absence of DNA. The germline V gene has CDR1 LNHNV and CDR2 YYDKDF (reference sequence). The CDR3 spans 13 residues. This CDR3 is CATSRRGGGEQFF.

The chain recombines TRBV7-9 with TRBJ2-2. The germline V gene has CDR1 SEHNR and CDR2 FQNEAQ (reference sequence). The CDR3 has 16 residues. CDR3 in amino acids: CASSSPGGGRTGELFF. Filled out from reference TRBV7-9 and TRBJ2-2, the complete variable domain reads DTGVSQNPRHKITKRGQNVTFRCDPISEHNRLYWYRQTLGQGPEFLTYFQNEAQLEKSRLLSDRFSAERPKGSFSTLEIQRTEQGDSAMYLCASSSPGGGRTGELFFGEGSRLTVL.

The chain combines TRBV20-1 with TRBJ2-6; TCRdb calls TRBD2, which cannot be checked without DNA. Germline-derived CDR1 and CDR2 are DFQATT and SNEGSKA (reference sequence). The CDR3 is made up of 14 amino acids. The CDR3 spells CSAPPDSGANVLTF.

The CDR3: CASRRDFVSPLHF. The chain combines TRBV3-1 with TRBJ1-6. The germline gives CDR1 LGHDT, CDR2 YNNKEL (reference sequence). The CDR3 consists of 13 residues.

The V call is TRBV29-1, the J call TRBJ1-2; TCRdb lists TRBD1, though no DNA is available to test this call. The CDR3 length is 13 residues. Germline V gene lookup returns CDR1 SQVTM and CDR2 ANQGSEA. The CDR3 loop is CSVGGTDFYGYTF.

The genes are TRBV29-1 and TRBJ2-2. Per germline, CDR1 SQVTM and CDR2 ANQGSEA. The CDR3 covers 14 residues. CDR3 loop: CSVEDPKLTGELFF.

The CDR3 here is CAISPDMNYGYTF. The chain employs TRBV10-3 and TRBJ1-2. This CDR3 spans 13 amino acids. Germline CDR1 ENHRY, CDR2 SYGVKD.

This chain connects TRBV3-1 to TRBJ2-1. This CDR3 contains 15 residues. Germline V gives CDR1 LGHDT, CDR2 YNNKEL (reference sequence). This CDR3 is CASSQQPGSYNEQFF.

The V gene is TRBV28, the J gene TRBJ2-2. The CDR3 spans 12 residues. Germline V gene data show CDR1 as MDHEN and CDR2 as SYDVKM. The chain's CDR3 is CASSFDAGELFF.

The gene calls are TRBV4-2 and TRBJ1-5. Germline lookup yields CDR1 LGHNA and CDR2 YNFKEQ. CDR3 length: 14 residues. CDR3 region: CASSQEARDQPQHF.

The chain recombines TRBV11-2 with TRBJ2-1. The CDR3 sequence is 12 residues long. Per the germline V gene, CDR1 is SGHAT and CDR2 is FQNNGV. This chain's CDR3 is CASSIRRDEQFF.

The chain couples TRBV6-1 to TRBJ1-1; TCRdb names TRBD1, which stays unverified in the absence of DNA. The CDR3 contains 15 residues. Germline V CDR1 and CDR2: MNHNS, SASEGT. The CDR3 here is CASRTNGALGTEAFF.

The chain uses TRBV7-2 and TRBJ2-1. Per germline, CDR1 SGHTA and CDR2 FQGNSA. This CDR3 is 13 amino acids long. This CDR3 is CASSPFAENEQFF.

J is TRBJ1-5 and V is TRBV20-1; TCRdb indicates TRBD1, and absent DNA this call remains unverified. Germline CDR1 and CDR2: DFQATT and SNEGSKA (reference sequence). The CDR3 runs to 13 residues. CDR3 in amino acids: CSAGGRSNQPQHF.

The CDR3 reads CASSQDWREKGNEQFF. V gene TRBV3-1 combines with J gene TRBJ2-1; the D call from TCRdb, TRBD2, cannot be confirmed without DNA. The germline V gene has CDR1 LGHDT and CDR2 YNNKEL (reference sequence). CDR3 length: 16 amino acids.

This chain links TRBV4-2 with TRBJ2-7; lacking DNA, the TRBD1 call made by TCRdb goes unchecked. The germline gives CDR1 LGHNA, CDR2 YNFKEQ. The CDR3 has 17 residues. Here the CDR3 reads CASSHSPGTASSYEQYF.

This chain links TRBV2 with TRBJ1-6; absent DNA, TCRdb's TRBD1 call cannot be checked. Germline CDR1 reads SNHLY; CDR2 reads FYNNEI. The CDR3 runs to 15 residues. The CDR3 protein is CASRESDRDNSPLHF. Using reference TRBV2 and TRBJ1-6 for the parts outside the CDR3, the full variable domain is EPEVTQTPSHQVTQMGQEVILRCVPISNHLYFYWYRQILGQKVEFLVSFYNNEISEKSEIFDDQFSVERPDGSNFTLKIRSTKLEDSAMYFCASRESDRDNSPLHFGNGTRLTVT.

The rearrangement uses TRBV20-1 and TRBJ2-1; TCRdb's D gene call, TRBD2, goes unchecked for lack of DNA. Germline assignment: CDR1 DFQATT and CDR2 SNEGSKA (reference sequence). The CDR3 is 13 amino acids. Here the CDR3 reads CSAPRALGNEQFF.

The chain carries TRBV12-3 or TRBV12-4 and TRBJ2-7. The CDR3 covers 13 residues. CDR3 protein: CASSKDRFYEQYF.

The genes are TRBV2 and TRBJ1-2; TCRdb's D call of TRBD1 is untestable without DNA. Germline-derived CDR1 and CDR2 are SNHLY and FYNNEI. The CDR3 spans 18 residues. The CDR3 sequence is CASSQGRATDRKNYGYTF.

J is TRBJ2-1 and V is TRBV6-5; the D call of TRBD2 rests on TCRdb alone, since no DNA is present to check it. The CDR3 has 13 amino acids. CDR1 and CDR2 (germline): MNHEY, SVGAGI. The CDR3 loop is CASSKGLGSAQFF.

The rearrangement joins TRBV7-2 to TRBJ1-2; TCRdb indicates TRBD1, and absent DNA this call remains unverified. The CDR3 runs 14 residues. Germline CDR1 reads SGHTA; CDR2 reads FQGNSA. CDR3 region: CASSLVRVSYGYTF.